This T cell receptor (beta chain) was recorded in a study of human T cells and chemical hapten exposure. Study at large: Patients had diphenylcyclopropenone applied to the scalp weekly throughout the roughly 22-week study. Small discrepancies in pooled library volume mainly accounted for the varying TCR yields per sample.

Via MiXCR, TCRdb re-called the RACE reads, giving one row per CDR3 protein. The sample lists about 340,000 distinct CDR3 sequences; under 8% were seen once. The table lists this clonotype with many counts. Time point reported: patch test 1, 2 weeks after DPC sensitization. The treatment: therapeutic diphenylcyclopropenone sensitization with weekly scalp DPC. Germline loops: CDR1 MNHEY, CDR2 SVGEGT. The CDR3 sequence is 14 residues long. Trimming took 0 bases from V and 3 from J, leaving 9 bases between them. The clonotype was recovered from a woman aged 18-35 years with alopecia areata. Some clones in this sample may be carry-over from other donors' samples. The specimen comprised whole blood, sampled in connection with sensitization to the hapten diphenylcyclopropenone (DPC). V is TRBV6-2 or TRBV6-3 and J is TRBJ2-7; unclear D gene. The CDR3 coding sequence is TGTGCCAGCAGTTACTCGGCGGAGAGCTACGAGCAGTACTTC. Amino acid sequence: CASSYSAESYEQYF.